This note documents a single T cell receptor (beta chain) sequence. This sample is drawn from a study of blood T cell repertoires in COVID-19. Study in general: T cells, B-cell-depleted T cells, or PBMCs supplied cDNA or gDNA.

Profiled with immunoSEQ multiplex PCR; TCRdb holds only in-frame clones, not every one. The sample lists some 250,000 clones, under 90% seen once, with just under 3% in the top ten. The CDR3 consists of 15 residues. Germline CDR1 is MNHEY and CDR2 is SVGAGI. Trimming took 0 bases from V and 2 from J, leaving 8 bases between them. The receptor was isolated from a woman aged 55-75 years with active or convalescent COVID-19. Sequenced: peripheral blood. J is TRBJ1-5 and V is TRBV6-5; possibly TRBD1 for D (5 bases). For the CDR3, the DNA is TGTGCCAGCAGTTACTCGGGGCACGGCAATCAGCCCCAGCATTTT. Its translation is CASSYSGHGNQPQHF.